The 13 T cell receptor beta chains below were found in one sample sequenced in a study of post-analysis software for immune sequencing data (dated by TCRdb to between 2015 and 2016). The library was generated by PCR. The data were produced on an Illumina HiSeq 2500. To reduce PCR and sequencing biases, unique molecular identifiers were built into the TCR beta cDNA libraries. TCRdb reanalyzed the raw reads on its own, using fastp at Q25 for trimming and MiXCR for clone calling, and kept in-frame beta chains. Under each unique CDR3 protein, matching rows form one entry showing the most common genes and DNA. The sample records roughly 620,000 distinct CDR3 sequences, roughly 45% of which are singletons. The leading ten clones occupy roughly 1.7% of the sample. Study-wide conclusions, independent of this receptor: Patients showed significantly higher frequencies than controls for a handful of TRBV segments, among them TRBV5-6, TRBV5-1 and TRBV20-1.

Antigen specificity for these receptors is unknown. The sample was blood. These receptors were taken from a girl aged 10 to 17 with multiple sclerosis.

The chain couples TRBV5-4 to TRBJ2-3; no clear D gene. Trimming stripped 0 bases from V and 2 bases from J, with 13 bases between. Germline V gives CDR1 SGHNT, CDR2 YYREEE (reference sequence). The CDR3 length is 16 residues. The CDR3 bases are TGTGCCAGCAGCTTGGATGGTCCCGGAGTCACAGATACGCAGTATTTT. It specifies CASSLDGPGVTDTQYF.

CDR3 nucleotides: TGCGCCAGCAGGGGCAACCTCTACGAGCAGTACTTC. Protein product: CASRGNLYEQYF. The chain uses TRBV5-1 and TRBJ2-5; unclear D gene. The DNA end is a closer match to TRBJ2-7, so the J assignment may be wrong. The germline CDR1 and CDR2 sequences are SGHRS and YFSETQ. CDR3 length equals 12 residues.

This clonotype was seen a few times. V gene TRBV5-1 combines with J gene TRBJ2-7; D remains ambiguous. Trimming removed 0 bases at V and 1 base at J, with 11 bases between. The CDR3 is 15 amino acids. Germline V gives CDR1 SGHRS, CDR2 YFSETQ. Here the CDR3 DNA reads TGCGCCAGCAGCTTGGTGACACCCGCTTCCTACGAGCAGTACTTC. This codes for CASSLVTPASYEQYF.

V and J are TRBV5-1 and TRBJ2-5; the D is unclear. The CDR3 sequence is 14 residues long. V was shortened by 3 bases and J by 1 base, with 10 bases between the two germline ends. Germline V CDR1 and CDR2: SGHRS, YFSETQ. The CDR3 region is CASSSDLSQETQYF. CDR3 DNA: TGCGCCAGCAGCTCCGACCTAAGCCAAGAGACCCAGTACTTC.

The rearrangement uses TRBV20-1 and TRBJ2-7, with D perhaps matching TRBD1 (6 bases). Deletions cut 5 bases from V and 5 bases from J, with 19 bases between. The CDR3 is 14 amino acids. Germline V gene lookup returns CDR1 DFQATT and CDR2 SNEGSKA (reference sequence). The CDR3 reads CSAEDSWGPDEQYF. For the CDR3, the DNA is TGCAGTGCTGAGGACAGTTGGGGACCCGACGAGCAGTACTTC.

This clonotype was seen once. The chain carries TRBV5-1 and TRBJ2-7, with D possibly matching TRBD2 (5 bases). V lost 3 bases and J lost 4, with 14 bases in between. The CDR3 totals 14 residues. Germline CDR1 SGHRS, CDR2 YFSETQ. CDR3: CASSSDYENYEQYF. In DNA form, the CDR3 reads TGCGCCAGCAGCTCAGACTACGAGAATTACGAGCAGTACTTC. Supplemented by reference TRBV5-1 and TRBJ2-7, the full variable domain reads KAGVTQTPRYLIKTRGQQVTLSCSPISGHRSVSWYQQTPGQGLQFLFEYFSETQRNKGNFPGRFSGRQFSNSRSEMNVSTLELGDSALYLCASSSDYENYEQYFGPGTRLTVT.

V is TRBV4-3 and J is TRBJ2-2, with TRBD1 matching over 10 bases. Germline CDR1 LGHNA, CDR2 YSLEER. The CDR3 covers 20 residues. With 4 bases clipped from V and 4 bases from J, the junction kept 18 bases outside the gene matches. CDR3: CASSRHRDRGQLRSTGELFF. The CDR3 DNA sequence: TGCGCCAGCAGCCGCCACCGCGACAGGGGGCAGTTGCGAAGCACCGGGGAGCTGTTTTTT.

The sample holds a few counts of this clonotype. Here the CDR3 reads CSARRPPGVTQYF. As DNA, the CDR3 is TGCAGTGCGAGGCGACCCCCGGGTGTGACCCAGTACTTC. V is TRBV20-1 and J is TRBJ2-5; D not resolved. Trimming cost V 6 bases and J 7 bases, with 18 bases left between them. The germline V gene has CDR1 DFQATT and CDR2 SNEGSKA (reference sequence). The CDR3 runs 13 residues.

Only one count was recorded for this clonotype. The rearrangement joins TRBV7-2 to TRBJ2-1; D gene uncertain. The CDR3 consists of 14 residues. Per the germline V gene, CDR1 is SGHTA and CDR2 is FQGNSA. V was cut by 5 bases and J by 9 bases, with 17 bases left in between. CDR3 residues: CASSLVYLNSEQFF. In DNA form, the CDR3 reads TGTGCCAGCAGCCTAGTGTACCTGAACAGTGAGCAGTTCTTC. The variable domain in full, with the rest retrieved from reference TRBV7-2 and TRBJ2-1, is GAGVSQSPSNKVTEKGKDVELRCDPISGHTALYWYRQSLGQGLEFLIYFQGNSAPDKSGLPSDRFSAERTGGSVSTLTIQRTQQEDSAVYLCASSLVYLNSEQFFGPGTRLTVL.

This clonotype was counted a few times. The V and J genes are TRBV7-9 and TRBJ2-7; D is unresolved. Looked up from germline, CDR1 is SEHNR and CDR2 is FQNEAQ (reference sequence). The CDR3 consists of 14 residues. V was cut by 1 base and J by 2 bases, with 9 bases left in between. The CDR3 region has the DNA TGTGCCAGCAGCTTAGTTCACGGTCCCTACGAGCAGTACTTC. Amino acid sequence: CASSLVHGPYEQYF.

Only one count was recorded for this clonotype. A junction boundary mismatches the germline segment, possibly from a read error. The CDR3 sequence is CVSSRYEQYF. The CDR3 DNA reads TGTGTCAGCAGTCGTTACGAGCAGTACTTC. The chain links TRBV6-1 to TRBJ2-7; D ambiguous. There are 10 residues in the CDR3. Germline CDR1 reads MNHNS; CDR2 reads SASEGT.

This chain links TRBV5-1 with TRBJ2-7; tentative D call: TRBD1 (6 bases). This CDR3 comprises 14 residues. Between the trimmed V and J ends, which lost 4 bases and 4 bases, there was a span of 15 bases. The germline V gene encodes CDR1 SGHRS and CDR2 YFSETQ. This CDR3 reads CASSPSQGWYEQYF. The CDR3 nucleotides read TGCGCCAGCAGCCCGTCACAGGGTTGGTACGAGCAGTACTTC.

V and J are TRBV6-5 and TRBJ1-2; 8 nucleotides line up with TRBD1. The CDR3 spans 14 residues. The germline V gene encodes CDR1 MNHEY and CDR2 SVGAGI. The V and J ends lost 8 bases and 6 bases, in that order; junction bases with no gene match: 11. The CDR3 region has the DNA TGTGCCAGCCGAACGGGGCAGGGGGCCAATGGCTACACCTTC. It is translated as CASRTGQGANGYTF.